The 25 T cell receptor beta chains reported below all come from one sample, sequenced in a study of blood T cell repertoires in COVID-19. TCRdb keeps only in-frame clones here, not all; method: immunoSEQ multiplex PCR. The sample has approximately 180,000 clones, around 80% seen once. The specimen sequenced was PBMCs or T cells enriched from blood (not recorded which). These receptors all stem from a woman between 45 and 65 years old who had recovered from COVID-19.

This clone was found many times. V is TRBV27 and J is TRBJ2-7, with D possibly matching TRBD2 (6 bases). V was pared by 3 bases and J by 3 bases, with 15 bases between. The length of the CDR3 is 15 residues. Germline V gene lookup returns CDR1 MNHEY and CDR2 SMNVEV (reference sequence). In nucleotides, the CDR3 is TGTGCCAGCAGTTTCGCGGGGTCCGGGGGCTACGAGCAGTACTTC. It codes for CASSFAGSGGYEQYF.

The genes are TRBV19 and TRBJ2-1; 7 nucleotides match TRBD2. The CDR3 contains 17 residues. V was pared by 3 bases and J by 0 bases, with 8 bases of the junction left unmatched. Germline V gives CDR1 LNHDA, CDR2 SQIVND (reference sequence). The DNA of the CDR3 is TGTGCCAGTAGTATGTGGGGCGGCGGGAGCTCCTACAATGAGCAGTTCTTC. It translates to CASSMWGGGSSYNEQFF.

This clone was observed a few times. The chain recombines TRBV4-1 with TRBJ1-6; 8 positions agree with TRBD1. The J segment lost 9 bases and the V segment lost 2 bases, leaving 9 bases of the junction unmatched. The CDR3 covers 16 residues. The germline V gene encodes CDR1 MGHRA and CDR2 YSYEKL. Here the CDR3 reads CASSQYQGQDGSPLHF. Here the CDR3 DNA reads TGCGCCAGCAGCCAATACCAGGGACAGGATGGTTCACCCCTCCACTTT.

This chain joins TRBV27 and TRBJ1-1; 7 bases are shared with TRBD1. The V gene's germline CDR1 is MNHEY and CDR2 SMNVEV (reference sequence). The CDR3 covers 13 residues. Trimming cost V 4 bases and J 7 bases; bases outside gene matches: 6. Written as DNA, the CDR3 is TGTGCCAGCAGTTCGAACGGACAGGTTGAAGCTTTCTTT. Its translation: CASSSNGQVEAFF.

The V call is TRBV27, the J call TRBJ1-4, with D hard to call. The germline V and J ends were trimmed by 5 bases and 7 bases, with 14 bases remaining between them. Germline V gives CDR1 MNHEY, CDR2 SMNVEV (reference sequence). The CDR3 has 14 residues. CDR3 sequence (DNA): TGTGCCAGCAGTCAAAGGCATCCGGGTGAAAAACTGTTTTTT. This translates into CASSQRHPGEKLFF. The entire variable domain, with the rest obtained from reference TRBV27 and TRBJ1-4, is as follows: EAQVTQNPRYLITVTGKKLTVTCSQNMNHEYMSWYRQDPGLGLRQIYYSMNVEVTDKGDVPEGYKVSRKEKRNFPLILESPSPNQTSLYFCASSQRHPGEKLFFGSGTQLSVL.

This clone was recorded once. CDR3 DNA: TGCGCCAGCAGCTTGGGGACAGGGGGCTCGGAGCAGTACTTC. Its translation: CASSLGTGGSEQYF. The rearrangement joins TRBV5-1 to TRBJ2-7, with 11 bases that match TRBD1. V was pared by 0 bases and J by 7 bases, with 3 bases of the junction left unmatched. This CDR3 has 14 amino acids. CDR1 and CDR2 from the germline V gene are SGHRS and YFSETQ.

V gene TRBV5-1 combines with J gene TRBJ2-2, with TRBD1 as a possible D gene (5 bases). The CDR3 covers 13 residues. Germline CDR1 reads SGHRS; CDR2 reads YFSETQ. The V gene lost 4 bases and the J gene lost 7 bases, with 11 bases spanning the gap. In DNA, the CDR3 is TGCGCCAGCAGCCCCAGGGCCGGCGGGGAGCTGTTTTTT. Translating gives CASSPRAGGELFF.

This clone was detected only a few times. The chain recombines TRBV15 with TRBJ2-5; 8 bases are shared with TRBD2. Germline CDR1 and CDR2: LNHNV and YYDKDF (reference sequence). With 1 base clipped from V and 5 bases from J, the junction kept 6 bases outside the gene matches. The CDR3 is made up of 15 amino acids. CDR3 nucleotides: TGTGCCACCAGCAGAGCCGGGAGGGCCATTGAGACCCAGTACTTC. Its protein is CATSRAGRAIETQYF.

The chain employs TRBV7-2 and TRBJ2-1; 7 positions match TRBD2. V lost 2 bases and J lost 6; bases outside the gene matches: 7. Germline V gene lookup returns CDR1 SGHTA and CDR2 FQGNSA. The CDR3 contains 15 residues. CDR3 sequence reads: CASSLFPGGGNEQFF. CDR3 in DNA: TGTGCCAGCAGCTTATTCCCGGGAGGTGGCAATGAGCAGTTCTTC.

The chain is built from TRBV6-5 and TRBJ2-7; D perhaps matches TRBD1 (5 bases). The CDR3 is made up of 15 amino acids. Germline V CDR1 and CDR2: MNHEY, SVGAGI. Trimming took off 0 bases at V and 6 bases at J, with 15 bases between the two ends. The CDR3 bases are TGTGCCAGCAGTTACTCCGGCTTAGGGGCACTCGAGCAGTACTTC. The encoded protein is CASSYSGLGALEQYF.

The chain combines TRBV28 with TRBJ1-2; D is ambiguous. Trimming stripped 6 bases from V and 8 bases from J, with 16 bases between. From germline, CDR1 is MDHEN and CDR2 SYDVKM. The CDR3 loop spans 13 amino acids. CDR3: CASRTILVEGYTF. The CDR3, as DNA: TGTGCCAGCAGGACGATCTTAGTGGAGGGCTACACCTTC.

The chain employs TRBV29-1 and TRBJ2-2, with 9 bases lining up with TRBD2. Germline V gives CDR1 SQVTM, CDR2 ANQGSEA. V gave up 7 bases and J gave up 0 bases; unmatched junction bases: 6. The CDR3 is 15 amino acids. The CDR3 region has the DNA TGCAGCGCCTCTAGCGGGACAGCGAACACCGGGGAGCTGTTTTTT. This codes for CSASSGTANTGELFF.

This sequence joins TRBV28 and TRBJ2-3; TRBD2 might be the D (7 bases). The germline CDR1 and CDR2 sequences are MDHEN and SYDVKM. This CDR3 is built from 14 residues. Trimming pared 6 bases from V and 2 bases from J, leaving 12 bases between. The CDR3 DNA sequence: TGTGCCAGCAGGGACAGCGGGGACACAGATACGCAGTATTTT. It encodes CASRDSGDTDTQYF.

This clone has only a few counts. The genes are TRBV7-8 and TRBJ2-1; 12 positions agree with TRBD2. Trimming removed 4 bases from V and 8 bases from J; junction bases left unmatched: 6. Germline lookup yields CDR1 SGHVS and CDR2 FQNEAQ. This CDR3 has 15 residues. CDR3 coding DNA: TGTGCCAGCAGCTCTAGCGGGAGGGCCTTCGATGAGCAGTTCTTC. It is translated as CASSSSGRAFDEQFF.

The chain joins TRBV9 to TRBJ1-6, with TRBD1 identical over 9 bases. The CDR3 loop spans 15 amino acids. V shed 4 bases and J 7 bases; nucleotides not matched to a gene: 6. Germline lookup yields CDR1 SGDLS and CDR2 YYNGEE. The CDR3 here is CASSPGQGKNSPLHF. CDR3 DNA sequence: TGTGCCAGCAGCCCAGGACAGGGGAAGAATTCACCCCTCCACTTT.

This clone came up a few times. This sequence joins TRBV5-1 and TRBJ2-7, with 8 bases lining up with TRBD2. V was pared by 5 bases and J by 6 bases, with 7 bases of the junction left unmatched. The CDR3 is 13 amino acids. In germline, CDR1 is SGHRS, CDR2 YFSETQ. CDR3 nucleotide sequence: TGCGCCAGCAGGGGAGGCCTAGCGGGCGAGCAGTACTTC. It yields the protein CASRGGLAGEQYF. Looking up the rest from reference TRBV5-1 and TRBJ2-7 gives the full variable domain: KAGVTQTPRYLIKTRGQQVTLSCSPISGHRSVSWYQQTPGQGLQFLFEYFSETQRNKGNFPGRFSGRQFSNSRSEMNVSTLELGDSALYLCASRGGLAGEQYFGPGTRLTVT.

This sequence joins TRBV12-3 or TRBV12-4 and TRBJ1-1; D not resolved. This CDR3 is 13 amino acids long. Trimming removed 2 bases from V and 4 bases from J, with 8 bases in between. Written as DNA, the CDR3 is TGTGCCAGCAGTTTAAGTACTGGCACTGAAGCTTTCTTT. Protein product: CASSLSTGTEAFF.

V and J are TRBV7-2 and TRBJ2-2, with TRBD2 as a possible D gene (5 bases). CDR1 and CDR2 (germline): SGHTA, FQGNSA. Trimming left V 1 base short and J 6 bases short, with 12 bases between. This CDR3 is 15 amino acids long. CDR3 in amino acids: CASSLEGIGAGELFF. The CDR3 DNA reads TGTGCCAGCAGCTTAGAAGGGATCGGGGCCGGGGAGCTGTTTTTT.

As concerns this clone: The same CDR3 also results from other DNA sequences found in this sample. The V and J genes are TRBV7-2 and TRBJ2-7; tentative D call: TRBD2 (6 bases). The CDR3 is made up of 14 amino acids. CDR1 SGHTA and CDR2 FQGNSA come from the germline V gene. Deletions cut 1 base from V and 2 bases from J, with 9 bases between. CDR3 nucleotide sequence: TGTGCCAGCAGCTTAGGGAGGGGCCCCTACGAGCAGTACTTC. Translated, it gives CASSLGRGPYEQYF. Complete variable domain (other parts from reference TRBV7-2 and TRBJ2-7): GAGVSQSPSNKVTEKGKDVELRCDPISGHTALYWYRQSLGQGLEFLIYFQGNSAPDKSGLPSDRFSAERTGGSVSTLTIQRTQQEDSAVYLCASSLGRGPYEQYFGPGTRLTVT.

The chain links TRBV18 to TRBJ2-5; D may be TRBD1 (5 bases). There are 14 residues in the CDR3. V was shortened by 0 bases and J by 3 bases, with 8 bases between the two germline ends. The germline V gene encodes CDR1 KGHSH and CDR2 LQKENI. The chain's CDR3 is CASSPPDTEETQYF. CDR3 sequence (DNA): TGTGCCAGCTCACCACCGGACACGGAAGAGACCCAGTACTTC.

This chain connects TRBV7-8 to TRBJ1-2, with D possibly TRBD1 on 6 matching bases. The V gene's germline CDR1 is SGHVS and CDR2 FQNEAQ. V gave up 5 bases and J gave up 5 bases, with 15 bases separating them. The CDR3 length is 14 residues. DNA of the CDR3: TGTGCCAGCAGCCACCGGGGGGCGGAGTATGGCTACACCTTC. It is translated as CASSHRGAEYGYTF.

This chain connects TRBV7-9 to TRBJ2-3, with D possibly TRBD2 on 6 matching bases. Looked up from germline, CDR1 is SEHNR and CDR2 is FQNEAQ (reference sequence). V was clipped by 2 bases and J by 3 bases, with 12 bases between them. The CDR3 contains 15 residues. In nucleotides, the CDR3 is TGTGCCAGCAGCTTACACGGGAGAGGTACAGATACGCAGTATTTT. Amino acid sequence: CASSLHGRGTDTQYF.

The rearrangement links TRBV3-1 (or the pseudogene TRBV3-2) to TRBJ2-1; TRBD2 might be the D (5 bases). Per the germline V gene, CDR1 is LGHDT and CDR2 is YNNKEL (reference sequence). Trimming stripped 7 bases from V and 6 bases from J, with 7 bases between. There are 11 residues in the CDR3. The CDR3 nucleotides read TGTGCCAGCAAGGAGGCCAATGAGCAGTTCTTC. Translation gives CASKEANEQFF.

This sequence joins TRBV5-1 and TRBJ2-3; 9 nucleotides align to TRBD2. The V segment lost 0 bases and the J segment 1 base; nucleotides outside the gene matches: 18. Germline V gene sequence: CDR1 SGHRS, CDR2 YFSETQ. The CDR3 covers 21 residues. CDR3 sequence (DNA): TGCGCCAGCAGCTTGGTGTGGAGTAGCGGGAGATCGATCAGGGGCACAGATACGCAGTATTTT. Translated: CASSLVWSSGRSIRGTDTQYF. Filled out from reference TRBV5-1 and TRBJ2-3, the complete variable domain reads KAGVTQTPRYLIKTRGQQVTLSCSPISGHRSVSWYQQTPGQGLQFLFEYFSETQRNKGNFPGRFSGRQFSNSRSEMNVSTLELGDSALYLCASSLVWSSGRSIRGTDTQYFGPGTRLTVL.

The J gene is TRBJ1-2, the V gene TRBV5-1; 10 nucleotides line up with TRBD1. CDR3 length: 14 residues. V dropped 7 bases and J dropped 8; count of bases not matched to a gene: 11. Germline V gene lookup returns CDR1 SGHRS and CDR2 YFSETQ. CDR3 sequence (DNA): TGCGCCAGCGGTCCCCCGGGACAGGGGTCCGGCTACACCTTC. Protein sequence: CASGPPGQGSGYTF.